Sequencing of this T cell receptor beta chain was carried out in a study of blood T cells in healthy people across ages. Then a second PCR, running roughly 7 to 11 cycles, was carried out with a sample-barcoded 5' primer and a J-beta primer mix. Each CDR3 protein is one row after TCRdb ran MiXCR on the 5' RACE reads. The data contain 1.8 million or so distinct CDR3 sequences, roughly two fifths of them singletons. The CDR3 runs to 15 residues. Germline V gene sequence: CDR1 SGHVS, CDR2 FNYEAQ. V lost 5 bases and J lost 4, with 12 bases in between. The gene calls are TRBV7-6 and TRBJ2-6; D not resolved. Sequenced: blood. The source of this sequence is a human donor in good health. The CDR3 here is CASSETNLGANVLTF. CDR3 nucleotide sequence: TGTGCCAGCAGCGAGACCAACCTGGGGGCCAACGTCCTGACTTTC.